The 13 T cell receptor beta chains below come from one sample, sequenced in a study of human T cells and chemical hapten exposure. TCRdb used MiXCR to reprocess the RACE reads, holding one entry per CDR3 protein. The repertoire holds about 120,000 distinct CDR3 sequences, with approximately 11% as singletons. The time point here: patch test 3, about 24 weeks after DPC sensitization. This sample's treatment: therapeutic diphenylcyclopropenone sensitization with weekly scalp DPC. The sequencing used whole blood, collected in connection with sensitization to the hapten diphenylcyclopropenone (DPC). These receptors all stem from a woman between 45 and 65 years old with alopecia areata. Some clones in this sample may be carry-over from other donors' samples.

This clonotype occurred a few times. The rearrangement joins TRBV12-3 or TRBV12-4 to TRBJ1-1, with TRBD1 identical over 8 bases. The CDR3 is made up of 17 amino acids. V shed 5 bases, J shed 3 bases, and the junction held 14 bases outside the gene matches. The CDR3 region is CASSPIGGTGSYTEAFF. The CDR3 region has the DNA TGTGCCAGCAGTCCTATAGGCGGGACAGGATCATACACTGAAGCTTTCTTT.

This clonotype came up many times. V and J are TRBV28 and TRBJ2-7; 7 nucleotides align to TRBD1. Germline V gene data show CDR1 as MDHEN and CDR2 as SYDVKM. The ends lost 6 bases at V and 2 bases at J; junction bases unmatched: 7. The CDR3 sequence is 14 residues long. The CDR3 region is CASSPRDSTYEQYF. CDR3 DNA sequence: TGTGCCAGCAGCCCCCGGGACAGCACCTACGAGCAGTACTTC.

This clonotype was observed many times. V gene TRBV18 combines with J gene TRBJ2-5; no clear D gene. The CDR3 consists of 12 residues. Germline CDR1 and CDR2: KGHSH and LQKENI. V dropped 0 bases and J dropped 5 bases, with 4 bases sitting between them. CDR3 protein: CASSPPQETQYF. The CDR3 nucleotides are TGTGCCAGCTCACCACCCCAGGAGACCCAGTACTTC.

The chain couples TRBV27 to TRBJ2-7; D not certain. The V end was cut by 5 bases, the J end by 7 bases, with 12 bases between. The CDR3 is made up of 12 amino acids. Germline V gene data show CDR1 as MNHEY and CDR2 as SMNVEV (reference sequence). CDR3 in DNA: TGTGCCAGCAGTCCCCTTCCCGGAGAGCAGTACTTC. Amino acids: CASSPLPGEQYF.

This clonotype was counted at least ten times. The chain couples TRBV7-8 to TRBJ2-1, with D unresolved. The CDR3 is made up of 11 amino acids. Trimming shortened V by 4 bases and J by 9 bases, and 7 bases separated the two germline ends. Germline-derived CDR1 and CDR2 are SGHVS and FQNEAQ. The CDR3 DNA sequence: TGTGCCAGCAGCTCCAGAGGTGAGCAGTTCTTC. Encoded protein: CASSSRGEQFF.

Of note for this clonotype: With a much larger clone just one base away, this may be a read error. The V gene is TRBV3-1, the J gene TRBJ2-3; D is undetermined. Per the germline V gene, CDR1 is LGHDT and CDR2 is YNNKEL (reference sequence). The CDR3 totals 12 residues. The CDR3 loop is CVSSPNTDTQYF. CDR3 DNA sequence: TGTGTCAGCAGCCCGAACACAGATACGCAGTATTTT.

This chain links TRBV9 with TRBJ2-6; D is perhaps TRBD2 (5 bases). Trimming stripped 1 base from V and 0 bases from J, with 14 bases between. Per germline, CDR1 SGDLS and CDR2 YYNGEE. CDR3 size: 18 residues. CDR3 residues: CASSVTTRSDSGANVLTF. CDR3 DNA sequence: TGTGCCAGCAGCGTAACAACTAGGTCTGACTCTGGGGCCAACGTCCTGACTTTC.

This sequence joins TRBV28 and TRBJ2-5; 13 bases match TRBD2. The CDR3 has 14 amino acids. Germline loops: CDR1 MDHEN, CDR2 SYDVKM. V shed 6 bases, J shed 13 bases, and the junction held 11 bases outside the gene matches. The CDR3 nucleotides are TGTGCCAGCAGCCAAACCGGGACTAGCGGGGCCGGGTACTTC. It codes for CASSQTGTSGAGYF.

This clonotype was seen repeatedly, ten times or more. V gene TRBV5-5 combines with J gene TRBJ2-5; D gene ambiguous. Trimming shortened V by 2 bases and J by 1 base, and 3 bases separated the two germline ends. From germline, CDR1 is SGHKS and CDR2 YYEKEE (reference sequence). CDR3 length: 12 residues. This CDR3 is CASSLVQETQYF. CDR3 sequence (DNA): TGTGCCAGCAGCTTAGTCCAAGAGACCCAGTACTTC.

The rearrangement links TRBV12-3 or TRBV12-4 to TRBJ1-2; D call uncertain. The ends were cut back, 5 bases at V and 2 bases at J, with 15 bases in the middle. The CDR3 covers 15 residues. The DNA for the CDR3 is TGTGCCAGCAGTGCAGAGACTACAGTGAACTATGGCTACACCTTC. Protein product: CASSAETTVNYGYTF.

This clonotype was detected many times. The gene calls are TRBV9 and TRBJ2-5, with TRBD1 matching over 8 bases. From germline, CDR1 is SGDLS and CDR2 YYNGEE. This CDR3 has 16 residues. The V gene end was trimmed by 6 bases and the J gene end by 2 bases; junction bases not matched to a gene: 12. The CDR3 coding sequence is TGTGCCAGCACCCCCGGGACAGGCGGGGTTCAAGAGACCCAGTACTTC. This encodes CASTPGTGGVQETQYF.

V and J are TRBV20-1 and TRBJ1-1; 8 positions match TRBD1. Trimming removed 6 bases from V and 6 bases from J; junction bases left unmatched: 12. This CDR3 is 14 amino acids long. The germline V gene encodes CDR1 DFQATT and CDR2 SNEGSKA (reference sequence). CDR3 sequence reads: CSAAWTGISPEAFF. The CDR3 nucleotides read TGCAGTGCGGCATGGACAGGGATAAGCCCTGAAGCTTTCTTT.

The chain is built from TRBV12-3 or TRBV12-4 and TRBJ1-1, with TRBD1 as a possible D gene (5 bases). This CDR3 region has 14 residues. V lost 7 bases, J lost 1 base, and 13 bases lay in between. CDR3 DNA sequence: TGTGCCAGCACCGCGACAGCCTGGAACACTGAAGCTTTCTTT. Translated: CASTATAWNTEAFF.